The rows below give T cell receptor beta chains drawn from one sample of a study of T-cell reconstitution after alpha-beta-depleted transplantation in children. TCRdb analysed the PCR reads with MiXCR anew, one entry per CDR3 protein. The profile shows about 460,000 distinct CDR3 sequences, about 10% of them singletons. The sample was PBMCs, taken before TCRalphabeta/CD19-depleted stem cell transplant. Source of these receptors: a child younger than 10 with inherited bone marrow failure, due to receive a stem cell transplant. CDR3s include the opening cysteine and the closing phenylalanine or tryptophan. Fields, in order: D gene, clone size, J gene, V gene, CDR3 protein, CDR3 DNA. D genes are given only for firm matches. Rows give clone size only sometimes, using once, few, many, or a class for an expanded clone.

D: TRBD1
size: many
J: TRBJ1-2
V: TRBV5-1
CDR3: CASSWTGIVGYTF
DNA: TGCGCCAGCAGCTGGACAGGAATCGTCGGCTACACCTTC

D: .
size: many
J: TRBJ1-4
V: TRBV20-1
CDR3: CSAIRGAHEKLFF
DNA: TGCAGTGCCATACGGGGGGCGCATGAAAAACTGTTTTTT

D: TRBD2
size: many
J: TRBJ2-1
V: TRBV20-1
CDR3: CSARDPRRDYSANEQFF
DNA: TGCAGTGCTAGAGATCCACGCCGGGACTACAGTGCCAATGAGCAGTTCTTC

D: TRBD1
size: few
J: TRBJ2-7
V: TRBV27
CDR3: CASSSYYRGLNEQYF
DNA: TGTGCCAGCAGTTCATACTACAGGGGGCTCAACGAGCAGTACTTC

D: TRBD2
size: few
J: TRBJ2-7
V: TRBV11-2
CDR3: CASSFGHPRSGANDYEQYF
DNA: TGTGCCAGCAGCTTCGGTCACCCTCGTAGCGGGGCAAATGATTACGAGCAGTACTTC

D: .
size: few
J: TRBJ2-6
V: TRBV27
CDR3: CASSFRWGQISGANVLTF
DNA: TGTGCCAGCAGTTTTCGGTGGGGCCAGATCTCTGGGGCCAACGTCCTGACTTTC

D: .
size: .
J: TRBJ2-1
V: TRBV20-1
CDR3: CSAGPFYDEQFF
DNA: TGCAGTGCTGGCCCTTTTTACGATGAGCAGTTCTTC

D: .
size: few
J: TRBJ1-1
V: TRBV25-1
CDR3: CASSVGRTEAFF
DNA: TGTGCCAGCAGTGTTGGGCGAACTGAAGCTTTCTTT

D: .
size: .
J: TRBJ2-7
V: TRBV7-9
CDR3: CASSLGLGGSYEQYF
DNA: TGTGCCAGCAGCCTTGGTCTGGGGGGCTCTTACGAGCAGTACTTC

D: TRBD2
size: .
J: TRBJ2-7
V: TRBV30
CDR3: CAWEASSAGGLGSSYEQYF
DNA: TGTGCCTGGGAGGCTAGTTCAGCGGGAGGCCTCGGTAGCTCCTACGAGCAGTACTTC

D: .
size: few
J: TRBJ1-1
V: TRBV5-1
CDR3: CASIADAQAEAFF
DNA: TGCGCCAGCATCGCGGATGCACAAGCTGAAGCTTTCTTT

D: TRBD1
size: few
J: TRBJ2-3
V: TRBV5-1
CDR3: CASSAEPGQLADRTDTQYF
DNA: TGCGCCAGCAGCGCGGAACCGGGACAGCTTGCGGACCGCACAGATACGCAGTATTTT

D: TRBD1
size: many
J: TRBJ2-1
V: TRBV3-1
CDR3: CASSSRKLDRGTYNEQFF
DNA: TGTGCCAGCAGCTCCAGGAAGTTGGACAGGGGAACATACAATGAGCAGTTCTTC

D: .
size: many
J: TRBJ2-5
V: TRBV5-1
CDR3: CASSFLEYQETQYF
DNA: TGCGCCAGCAGCTTTTTAGAGTACCAAGAGACCCAGTACTTC

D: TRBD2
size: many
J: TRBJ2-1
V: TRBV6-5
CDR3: CASSFREAPNYNEQFF
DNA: TGTGCCAGCAGTTTCCGGGAGGCGCCTAACTACAATGAGCAGTTCTTC

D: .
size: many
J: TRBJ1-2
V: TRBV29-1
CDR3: CSADGNYGYTF
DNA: TGCAGCGCCGACGGGAACTATGGCTACACCTTC

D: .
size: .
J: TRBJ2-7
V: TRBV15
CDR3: CATSRPRGTLSYEQYF
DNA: TGTGCCACCAGCAGGCCCCGAGGGACACTTTCCTACGAGCAGTACTTC

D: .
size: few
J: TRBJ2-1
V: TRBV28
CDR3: CASLPVSGNRAYNEQFF
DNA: TGTGCCAGCCTCCCCGTCTCCGGGAATCGTGCCTACAATGAGCAGTTCTTC

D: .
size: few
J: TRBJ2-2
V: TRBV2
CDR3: CASSEGPGWTGELFF
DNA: TGTGCCAGCAGTGAAGGGCCAGGGTGGACCGGGGAGCTGTTTTTT

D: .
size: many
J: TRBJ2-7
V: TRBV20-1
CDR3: CSLIPVTSYEQYF
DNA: TGCAGTTTGATCCCGGTCACGTCCTACGAGCAGTACTTC

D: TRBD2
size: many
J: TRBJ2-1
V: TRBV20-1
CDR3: CSATASGGSMSEQFF
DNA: TGCAGTGCCACAGCTAGCGGGGGCTCGATGTCGGAGCAGTTCTTC

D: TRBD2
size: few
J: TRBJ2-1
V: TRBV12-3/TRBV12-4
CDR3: CASSLAGLALDNEQFF
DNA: TGTGCCAGCAGTTTAGCGGGACTAGCCCTTGACAATGAGCAGTTCTTC

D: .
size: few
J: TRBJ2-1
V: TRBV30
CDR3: CAWSLLGPANDGQFF
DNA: TGTGCCTGGAGTCTACTAGGCCCAGCTAATGATGGGCAGTTCTTC

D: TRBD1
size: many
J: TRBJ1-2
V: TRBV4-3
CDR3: CASSQDSGGTGHGYTF
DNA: TGCGCCAGCAGCCAAGATTCTGGTGGGACAGGGCATGGCTACACCTTC

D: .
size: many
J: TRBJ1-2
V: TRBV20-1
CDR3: CSAADNYGYTF
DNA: TGCAGTGCAGCAGACAACTATGGCTACACCTTC

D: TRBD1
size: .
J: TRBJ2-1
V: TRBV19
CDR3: CASSMQGVEQFF
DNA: TGTGCCAGTAGTATGCAGGGGGTAGAGCAGTTCTTC

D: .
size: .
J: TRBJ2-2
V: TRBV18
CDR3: CASSPQGTNTGELFF
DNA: TGTGCCAGCTCACCACAGGGGACCAACACCGGGGAGCTGTTTTTT

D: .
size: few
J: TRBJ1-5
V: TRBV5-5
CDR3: CASSLQGLHQPQHF
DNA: TGTGCCAGCAGCTTGCAGGGGCTCCATCAGCCCCAGCATTTT

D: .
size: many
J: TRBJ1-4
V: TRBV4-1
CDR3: CASSQGAPTNEKLFF
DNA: TGCGCCAGCAGCCAGGGGGCCCCAACTAATGAAAAACTGTTTTTT

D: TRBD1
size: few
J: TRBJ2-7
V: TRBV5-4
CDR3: CASSLRDSTYEQYF
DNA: TGTGCCAGCAGCCTTCGGGACAGCACCTACGAGCAGTACTTC

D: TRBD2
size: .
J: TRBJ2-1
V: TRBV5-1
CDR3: CASSFGGGSSYNEQFF
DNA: TGCGCCAGCAGCTTTGGGGGGGGGAGCTCCTACAATGAGCAGTTCTTC

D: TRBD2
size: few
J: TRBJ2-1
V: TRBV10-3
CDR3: CATLLAGDSNEQFF
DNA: TGTGCCACCTTACTAGCGGGAGATTCCAATGAGCAGTTCTTC

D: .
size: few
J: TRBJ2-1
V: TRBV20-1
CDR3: CSAERPYPYNEQFF
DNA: TGCAGTGCCGAAAGGCCATATCCCTACAATGAGCAGTTCTTC

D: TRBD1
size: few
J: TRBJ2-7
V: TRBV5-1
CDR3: CASTRDRDYEQYF
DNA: TGCGCCAGCACCCGGGACAGGGACTACGAGCAGTACTTC

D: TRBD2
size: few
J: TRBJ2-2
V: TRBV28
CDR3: CASSYLGFTSGNRGELFF
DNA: TGTGCCAGCAGTTATTTAGGATTTACTAGCGGGAATCGCGGGGAGCTGTTTTTT

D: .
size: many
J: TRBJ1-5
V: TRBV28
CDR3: CASSGRAVYSNQPQHF
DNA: TGTGCCAGCAGTGGCCGGGCAGTTTATAGCAATCAGCCCCAGCATTTT

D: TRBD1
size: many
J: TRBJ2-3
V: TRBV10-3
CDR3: CATTGAPVGTDTQYF
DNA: TGTGCCACCACAGGGGCACCGGTGGGGACAGATACGCAGTATTTT

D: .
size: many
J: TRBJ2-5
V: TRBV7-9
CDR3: CASSLVSGKIETQYF
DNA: TGTGCCAGCAGCTTAGTGTCTGGGAAGATAGAGACCCAGTACTTC

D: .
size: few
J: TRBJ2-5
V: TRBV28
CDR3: CASTWGQGETQYF
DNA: TGTGCCAGCACCTGGGGGCAGGGAGAGACCCAGTACTTC

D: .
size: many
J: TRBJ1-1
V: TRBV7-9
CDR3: CASSFSYRENTEAFF
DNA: TGTGCCAGCAGCTTTAGTTACCGGGAGAACACTGAAGCTTTCTTT

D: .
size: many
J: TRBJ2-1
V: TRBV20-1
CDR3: CSARVTDEPRDEQFF
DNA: TGCAGTGCTAGAGTCACGGATGAGCCTAGGGATGAGCAGTTCTTC

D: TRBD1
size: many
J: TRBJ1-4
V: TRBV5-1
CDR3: CASSRGQGRLNEKLFF
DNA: TGCGCCAGCAGCAGGGGACAGGGAAGGCTTAATGAAAAACTGTTTTTT

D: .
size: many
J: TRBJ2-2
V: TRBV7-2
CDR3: CASSLGFPNTGELFF
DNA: TGTGCCAGCAGCTTAGGTTTCCCCAACACCGGGGAGCTGTTTTTT

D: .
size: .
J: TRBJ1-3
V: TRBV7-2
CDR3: CASSFGAPDSGNTIYF
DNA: TGTGCCAGCAGCTTCGGGGCACCGGACTCTGGAAACACCATATATTTT

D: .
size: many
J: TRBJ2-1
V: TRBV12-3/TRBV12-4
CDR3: CASSFPPLRGTNNEQFF
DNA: TGTGCCAGCAGTTTTCCCCCACTGCGCGGAACTAACAATGAGCAGTTCTTC

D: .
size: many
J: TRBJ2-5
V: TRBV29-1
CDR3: CSHHGGQETQYF
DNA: TGCAGCCATCACGGGGGACAAGAGACCCAGTACTTC